A selection of T cell receptor beta chains follows, all from one sample in a study of cytomegalovirus exposure and HLA in healthy donors. Produced via immunoSEQ multiplex PCR; TCRdb's table is partial and in-frame only. The sample has about 80,000 clones; around 62% are singletons. Material: PBMCs. Receptor source: a male donor in good health and CMV-seropositive. The CDR3 runs from the conserved cysteine through the conserved F or W. Each record gives: V gene, J gene, CDR3 protein.

TRBV27	TRBJ1-2	CASRGTGGIGANYGYTF
TRBV9	TRBJ2-5	CASSRALQETQYF
TRBV7-2	TRBJ1-2	CASSSRTGGDYGYTF
TRBV30	TRBJ1-1	CAWSGGLHQAEAFF
TRBV15	TRBJ2-7	CATSRVQGVVNSYEQYF
TRBV15	TRBJ1-4	CATSREGSGANEKLFF
TRBV2	TRBJ2-7	CASSEGTGLSYEQYF
TRBV2	TRBJ2-7	CASLRDSTSYEQYF
TRBV5-1	TRBJ1-2	CASSPTPNPWGYTF
TRBV29-1	TRBJ1-2	CSVEATGFSYGYTF
TRBV28	TRBJ1-1	CASRTGRNTEAFF
TRBV28	TRBJ2-5	CASSTVDQETQYF
TRBV7-9	TRBJ1-2	CASSSAVDRFPYGYTF
TRBV10-1	TRBJ2-2	CASSQDRGGRELFF
TRBV6-5	TRBJ1-1	CASLKRQKNTEAFF
TRBV27	TRBJ2-6	CASSSPRGQGHSGANVLTF
TRBV2	TRBJ2-7	CASRLFSYEQYF
TRBV13	TRBJ1-4	CASSKQGSTNEKLFF
TRBV27	TRBJ2-1	CASSLLAGSYNEQFF
TRBV7-8	TRBJ2-7	CASSLVGSGTGGKLGTSEQYF
TRBV30	TRBJ2-3	CAWTIAGGQETQYF
TRBV27	TRBJ1-1	CASSLTQGTAEAFF
TRBV5-4	TRBJ2-7	CASSFGQGTEQYF
TRBV7-6	TRBJ1-6	CASSSTGGNSPLHF
TRBV28	TRBJ2-1	CASSPHPQTGTNEQFF
TRBV7-6	TRBJ2-7	CASSTGTGGSYEQYF
TRBV21-1	TRBJ1-4	CASTRKGQGVTNEKLFF
TRBV5-6	TRBJ1-2	CASSLRGQGVKGYTF
TRBV4-2	TRBJ2-7	CASSQEATSGSYEQYF
TRBV19	TRBJ1-1	CASSPGLNTEAFF
TRBV13	TRBJ2-1	CASSPGLTSGYNEQFF
TRBV10-2	TRBJ2-2	CASRGLSTGELFF
TRBV20-1	TRBJ2-7	CSARGGYEQYF
TRBV7-8	TRBJ2-1	CASSLGTSGDSYNEQFF
TRBV19	TRBJ1-4	CASSIEVNEKLFF
TRBV29-1	TRBJ2-4	CSARTGENIQYF
TRBV18	TRBJ1-1	CASSSQGAAASYTEAFF
TRBV4-2	TRBJ2-1	CASSQDTTDSSRPHEQFF
TRBV25-1	TRBJ2-2	CASSGQGVNTGELFF
TRBV5-1	TRBJ2-7	CASSQAGGPGEQYF
TRBV7-2	TRBJ2-5	CASSSEETQYF
TRBV5-5	TRBJ1-5	CASSPVDRDQPQHF
TRBV6-5	TRBJ1-4	CASSPRTGGLEKLFF
TRBV27	TRBJ2-7	CASSPNQGTFYSEQYF
TRBV7-9	TRBJ2-5	CASSTWTNGQETQYF
TRBV27	TRBJ1-6	CASSLRVPDGGSSYNSPLHF
TRBV5-6	TRBJ2-6	CASSSRTGVSGANVLTF
TRBV7-8	TRBJ2-3	CASSHRTGGRTDTQYF
TRBV4-1	TRBJ2-7	CASSQDGGIYEQYF
TRBV5-8	TRBJ2-1	CASSSGQGTVAQFF
TRBV11-2	TRBJ2-7	CASSSIAGRWREQYF
TRBV18	TRBJ2-7	CASSPPMAGGGEQYF
TRBV4-1	TRBJ2-6	CASSQGGTGGSGANVLTF
TRBV2	TRBJ2-1	CASGRGAFREEQFF